The rows below give T cell receptor beta chains drawn from one sample of a study of tumor-infiltrating T cells and Merkel cell polyomavirus. The data were produced by immunoSEQ multiplex PCR, yet TCRdb's version contains in-frame clones alone and is incomplete. The data show over 20,000 clones, 70% to 90% seen once. Sequencing was done on a sample of lymph node tissue. These receptors all come from a man aged 45 to 65 with Merkel cell carcinoma. CDR3s include the opening cysteine and the closing phenylalanine or tryptophan. The order of the fields is J gene, V gene, CDR3 protein.

TRBJ2-2 TRBV7-6 CASSSRLAGELTGELFF
TRBJ2-3 TRBV19 CASRLAGDDTQYF
TRBJ2-7 TRBV5-6 CASSLKGLAGPYEQYF
TRBJ2-1 TRBV11-2 CASSLDGLGSDEQFF
TRBJ2-2 TRBV18 CASSPSGTGNTGELFF
TRBJ2-2 TRBV2 CASNRVGTGELFF
TRBJ2-7 TRBV6-6 CASSFDTSYEQYF
TRBJ2-2 TRBV4-1 CASSQFIPGTPNTGELFF
TRBJ2-1 TRBV7-2 CASSRRQGDSYNEQFF
TRBJ1-2 TRBV6-5 CASSYRRNYGYTF
TRBJ2-7 TRBV6-5 CASSYSGTGTYEQYF
TRBJ2-4 TRBV30 CAWALAGGPHIQYF
TRBJ2-7 TRBV6-6 CASSPRGGSSYEQYF
TRBJ2-7 TRBV18 CASSFDQQAYEQYF
TRBJ2-1 TRBV2 CASSAGGYNEQFF
TRBJ2-7 TRBV4-1 CASSPGQGARYEQYF
TRBJ1-2 TRBV6-5 CASSSPFRVGDYGYTF
TRBJ2-4 TRBV5-4 CASSLRIREGKDIQYF